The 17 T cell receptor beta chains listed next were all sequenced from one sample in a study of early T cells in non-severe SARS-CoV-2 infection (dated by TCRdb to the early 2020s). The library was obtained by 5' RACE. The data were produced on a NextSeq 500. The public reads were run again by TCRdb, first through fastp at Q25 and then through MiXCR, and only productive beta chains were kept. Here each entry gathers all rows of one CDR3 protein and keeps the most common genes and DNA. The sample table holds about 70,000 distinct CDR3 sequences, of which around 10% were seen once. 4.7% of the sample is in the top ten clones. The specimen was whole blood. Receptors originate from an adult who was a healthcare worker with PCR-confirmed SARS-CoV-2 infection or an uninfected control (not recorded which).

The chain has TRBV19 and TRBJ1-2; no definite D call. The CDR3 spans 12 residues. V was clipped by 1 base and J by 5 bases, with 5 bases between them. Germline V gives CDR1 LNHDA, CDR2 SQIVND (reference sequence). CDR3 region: CASSIGEYGYTF. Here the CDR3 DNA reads TGTGCCAGTAGTATAGGCGAGTATGGCTACACCTTC.

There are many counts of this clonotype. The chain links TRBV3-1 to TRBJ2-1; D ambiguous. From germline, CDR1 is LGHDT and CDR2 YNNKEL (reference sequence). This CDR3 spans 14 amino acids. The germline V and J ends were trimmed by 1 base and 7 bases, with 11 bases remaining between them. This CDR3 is CASSQVSPENEQFF. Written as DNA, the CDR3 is TGTGCCAGCAGCCAAGTCTCCCCCGAGAATGAGCAGTTCTTC.

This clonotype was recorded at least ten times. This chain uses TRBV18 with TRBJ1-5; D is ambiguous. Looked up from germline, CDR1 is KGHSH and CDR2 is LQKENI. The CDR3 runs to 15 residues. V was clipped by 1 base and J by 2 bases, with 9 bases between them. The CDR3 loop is CASSPQRGRNQPQHF. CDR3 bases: TGTGCCAGCTCACCACAGCGGGGTCGCAATCAGCCCCAGCATTTT.

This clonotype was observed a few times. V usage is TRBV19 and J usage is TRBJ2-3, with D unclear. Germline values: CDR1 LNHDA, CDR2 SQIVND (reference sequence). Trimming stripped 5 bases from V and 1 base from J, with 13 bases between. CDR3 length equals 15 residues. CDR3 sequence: CASSPRSGGTDTQYF. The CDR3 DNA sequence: TGTGCCAGTAGTCCCAGGTCTGGAGGCACAGATACGCAGTATTTT. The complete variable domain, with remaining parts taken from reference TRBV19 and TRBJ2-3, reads DGGITQSPKYLFRKEGQNVTLSCEQNLNHDAMYWYRQDPGQGLRLIYYSQIVNDFQKGDIAEGYSVSREKKESFPLTVTSAQKNPTAFYLCASSPRSGGTDTQYFGPGTRLTVL.

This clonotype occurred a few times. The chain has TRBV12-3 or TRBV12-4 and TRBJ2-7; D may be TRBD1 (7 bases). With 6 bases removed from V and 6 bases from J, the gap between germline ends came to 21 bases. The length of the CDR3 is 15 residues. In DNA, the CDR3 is TGTGCCAGCAGCCGAGGGGGGACAGAGGGGAGCGAGCAGTACTTC. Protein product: CASSRGGTEGSEQYF.

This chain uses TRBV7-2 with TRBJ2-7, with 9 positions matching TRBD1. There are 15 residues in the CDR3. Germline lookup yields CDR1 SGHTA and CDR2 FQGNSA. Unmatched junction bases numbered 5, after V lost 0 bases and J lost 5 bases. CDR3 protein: CASSLARDRANEQYF. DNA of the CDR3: TGTGCCAGCAGCTTAGCCCGGGACAGGGCCAACGAGCAGTACTTC.

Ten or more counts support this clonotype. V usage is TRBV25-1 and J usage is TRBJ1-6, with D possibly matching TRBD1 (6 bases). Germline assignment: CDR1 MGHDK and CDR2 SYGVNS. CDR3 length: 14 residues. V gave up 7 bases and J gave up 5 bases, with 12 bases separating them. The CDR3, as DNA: TGTGCCAGCACGAGGACAGCCAATAATTCACCCCTCCACTTT. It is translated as CASTRTANNSPLHF.

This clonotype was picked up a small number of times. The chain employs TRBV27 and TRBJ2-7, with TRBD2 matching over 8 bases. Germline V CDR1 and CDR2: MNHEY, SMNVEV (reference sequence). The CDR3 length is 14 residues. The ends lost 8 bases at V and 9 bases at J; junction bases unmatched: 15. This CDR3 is CASSGAGGLLGQYF. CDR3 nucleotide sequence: TGTGCCAGCTCAGGGGCGGGGGGTCTTCTGGGGCAGTACTTC.

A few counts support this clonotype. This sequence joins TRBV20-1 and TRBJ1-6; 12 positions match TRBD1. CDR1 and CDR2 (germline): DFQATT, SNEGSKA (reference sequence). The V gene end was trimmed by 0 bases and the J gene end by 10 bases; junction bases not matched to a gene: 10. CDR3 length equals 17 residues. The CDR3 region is CSAREGTGGIPGSPLHF. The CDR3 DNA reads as TGCAGTGCTAGAGAAGGGACAGGGGGCATCCCAGGATCACCCCTCCACTTT.

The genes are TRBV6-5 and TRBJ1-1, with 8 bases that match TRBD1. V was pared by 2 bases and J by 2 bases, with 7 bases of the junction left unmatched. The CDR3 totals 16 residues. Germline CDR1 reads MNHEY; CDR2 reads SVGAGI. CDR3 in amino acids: CASSYGPGGHNTEAFF. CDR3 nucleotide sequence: TGTGCCAGCAGTTACGGTCCAGGGGGCCATAACACTGAAGCTTTCTTT.

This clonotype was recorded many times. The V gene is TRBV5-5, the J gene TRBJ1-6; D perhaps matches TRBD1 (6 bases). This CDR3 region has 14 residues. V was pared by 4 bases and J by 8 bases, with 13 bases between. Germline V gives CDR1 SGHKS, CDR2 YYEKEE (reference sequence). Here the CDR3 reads CASSVQGSDSPLHF. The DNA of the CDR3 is TGTGCCAGCAGCGTACAGGGCTCTGATTCACCCCTCCACTTT.

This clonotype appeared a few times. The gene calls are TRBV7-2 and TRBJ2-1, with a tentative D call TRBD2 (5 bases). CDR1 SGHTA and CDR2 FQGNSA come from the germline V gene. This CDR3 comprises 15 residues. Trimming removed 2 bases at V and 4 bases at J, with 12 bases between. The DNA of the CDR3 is TGTGCCAGCAGCTTATTAGGCGGGCCGTACAATGAGCAGTTCTTC. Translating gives CASSLLGGPYNEQFF.

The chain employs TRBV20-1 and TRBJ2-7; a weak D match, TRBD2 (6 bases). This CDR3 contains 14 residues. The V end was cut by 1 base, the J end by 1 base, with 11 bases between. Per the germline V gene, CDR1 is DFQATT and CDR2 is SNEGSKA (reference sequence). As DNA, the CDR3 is TGCAGTGCTAGAGGGCGCGGGGAGTCCTACGAGCAGTACTTC. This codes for CSARGRGESYEQYF.

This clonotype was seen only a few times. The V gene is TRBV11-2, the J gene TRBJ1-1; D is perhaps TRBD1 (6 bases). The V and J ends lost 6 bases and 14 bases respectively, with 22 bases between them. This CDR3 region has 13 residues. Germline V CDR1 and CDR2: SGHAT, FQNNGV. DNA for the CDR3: TGTGCCAGCAGACTGGCGGGGGGGGCGAGTGTATTCTTT. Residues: CASRLAGGASVFF.

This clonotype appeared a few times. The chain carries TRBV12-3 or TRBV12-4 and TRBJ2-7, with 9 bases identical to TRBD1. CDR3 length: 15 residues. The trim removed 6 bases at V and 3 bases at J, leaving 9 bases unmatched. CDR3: CASSQGQGTFYEQYF. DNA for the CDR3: TGTGCCAGCAGCCAGGGACAGGGAACCTTCTACGAGCAGTACTTC.

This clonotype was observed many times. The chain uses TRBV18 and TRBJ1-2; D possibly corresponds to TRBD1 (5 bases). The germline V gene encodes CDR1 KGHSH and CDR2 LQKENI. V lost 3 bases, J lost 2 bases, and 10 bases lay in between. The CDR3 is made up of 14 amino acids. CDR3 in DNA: TGTGCCAGCTCACCCGCCGGGACCAACTATGGCTACACCTTC. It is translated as CASSPAGTNYGYTF.

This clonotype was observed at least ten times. The CDR3 here is CASSNRDAQNEKLFF. CDR3 coding DNA: TGTGCCAGTAGTAACCGGGACGCCCAGAATGAAAAACTGTTTTTT. The chain couples TRBV19 to TRBJ1-4; D is perhaps TRBD1 (5 bases). The germline V and J ends were trimmed by 4 bases and 5 bases, with 14 bases remaining between them. CDR1 is LNHDA, CDR2 SQIVND, per germline (reference sequence). The CDR3 is made up of 15 amino acids.